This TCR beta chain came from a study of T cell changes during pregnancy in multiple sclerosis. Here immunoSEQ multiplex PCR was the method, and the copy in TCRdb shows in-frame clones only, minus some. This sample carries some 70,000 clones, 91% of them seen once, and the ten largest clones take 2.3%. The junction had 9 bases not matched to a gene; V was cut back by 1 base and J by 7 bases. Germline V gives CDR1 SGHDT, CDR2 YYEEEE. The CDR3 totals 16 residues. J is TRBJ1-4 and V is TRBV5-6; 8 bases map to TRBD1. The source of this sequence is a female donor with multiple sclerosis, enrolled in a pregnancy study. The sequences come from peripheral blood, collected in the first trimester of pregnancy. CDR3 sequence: CASSLNRGYGGEKLFF. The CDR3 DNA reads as TGTGCCAGCAGCTTGAACAGGGGGTACGGGGGTGAAAAACTGTTTTTT. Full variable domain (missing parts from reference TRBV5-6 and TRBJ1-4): DAGVTQSPTHLIKTRGQQVTLRCSPKSGHDTVSWYQQALGQGPQFIFQYYEEEERQRGNFPDRFSGHQFPNYSSELNVNALLLGDSALYLCASSLNRGYGGEKLFFGSGTQLSVL.